The 25 T cell receptor beta chains given below trace back to one sample, sequenced in a study of blood T cell repertoires in COVID-19. Generated by immunoSEQ multiplex PCR, the TCRdb table keeps only in-frame clones and is missing some. The sample has tens of thousands of clones, 83% seen once. The sequenced sample was peripheral blood. The receptors derive from a woman aged 55-70 years with acute or convalescent COVID-19.

The rearrangement joins TRBV5-1 to TRBJ2-5, with a tentative D call TRBD2 (6 bases). CDR3 length equals 15 residues. V was cut by 6 bases and J by 5 bases, with 20 bases left in between. CDR1 is SGHRS and CDR2 is YFSETQ in the germline V gene. CDR3 DNA sequence: TGCGCCAGCAATCTGGGGCCCGGGAGCCCGGAGACCCAGTACTTC. It is translated as CASNLGPGSPETQYF.

A remark on this clone: Other nucleotide sequences in the sample specify the same CDR3. This sequence joins TRBV30 and TRBJ1-1; D is unclear. Trimming stripped 3 bases from V and 4 bases from J, with 6 bases between. The germline CDR1 and CDR2 sequences are GTSNPN and SVGIG (reference sequence). This CDR3 has 11 residues. This CDR3 is CAWSRGTEAFF. The DNA of the CDR3 is TGTGCCTGGAGCCGGGGCACTGAAGCTTTCTTT.

The chain has TRBV6-1 and TRBJ2-3; 11 bases line up with TRBD1. V shed 3 bases and J 5 bases; nucleotides not matched to a gene: 1. The CDR3 runs to 14 residues. In germline, CDR1 is MNHNS, CDR2 SASEGT. CDR3 bases: TGTGCCAGCAGTGAGGGACAGGGGGGAGATACGCAGTATTTT. Its protein is CASSEGQGGDTQYF.

The gene calls are TRBV7-6 and TRBJ2-5; 7 nucleotides match TRBD1. The trim removed 1 base at V and 5 bases at J, leaving 7 bases unmatched. The germline V gene has CDR1 SGHVS and CDR2 FNYEAQ. The CDR3 is 15 residues long. CDR3 sequence: CASSLDARGTETQYF. The CDR3 DNA sequence: TGTGCCAGCAGCTTAGACGCCAGGGGGACGGAGACCCAGTACTTC.

The chain couples TRBV6-5 to TRBJ1-5; TRBD1 matches at 8 bases. After removal of 6 bases from V and 3 bases from J, the junction contained 7 bases not matched to a gene. The CDR3 extends over 15 amino acids. Germline lookup yields CDR1 MNHEY and CDR2 SVGAGI. Here the CDR3 DNA reads TGTGCCAGCAGGCGGACAGGGTACAACAATCAGCCCCAGCATTTT. Amino acid sequence: CASRRTGYNNQPQHF.

This chain connects TRBV19 to TRBJ2-3, with D perhaps matching TRBD2 (7 bases). Germline V CDR1 and CDR2: LNHDA, SQIVND (reference sequence). Trimming removed 0 bases from V and 9 bases from J, with 13 bases in between. The CDR3 loop spans 14 amino acids. The CDR3 here is CASSIEGGPGTQYF. CDR3 coding DNA: TGTGCCAGTAGTATAGAGGGGGGGCCAGGGACGCAGTATTTT.

The chain is built from TRBV9 and TRBJ1-1; 9 bases are shared with TRBD1. The trim removed 4 bases at V and 4 bases at J, leaving 5 bases unmatched. Germline CDR1 is SGDLS and CDR2 is YYNGEE. The CDR3 totals 14 residues. CDR3 in amino acids: CASSYGTGSTEAFF. CDR3 nucleotide sequence: TGTGCCAGCAGCTACGGGACAGGGAGCACTGAAGCTTTCTTT.

This clone was picked up one time. The chain carries TRBV19 and TRBJ1-1; D uncertain. V was cut by 6 bases and J by 1 base, with 9 bases left in between. The germline V gene encodes CDR1 LNHDA and CDR2 SQIVND (reference sequence). The CDR3 contains 13 residues. The CDR3 sequence is CASRSVGNTEAFF. The DNA of the CDR3 is TGTGCCAGTAGGTCCGTCGGGAACACTGAAGCTTTCTTT.

The CDR3 is CAWSVEGNQPQHF. For the CDR3, the DNA is TGTGCCTGGAGTGTGGAGGGGAATCAGCCCCAGCATTTT. The chain has TRBV30 and TRBJ1-5, with D perhaps matching TRBD1 (5 bases). CDR3 size: 13 residues. The germline V gene encodes CDR1 GTSNPN and CDR2 SVGIG (reference sequence). V was cut by 0 bases and J by 4 bases, with 7 bases left in between.

The count of this clone is one. V and J are TRBV7-9 and TRBJ2-3; 7 bases map to TRBD1. Germline V gene lookup returns CDR1 SEHNR and CDR2 FQNEAQ (reference sequence). The length of the CDR3 is 15 residues. V gave up 6 bases and J gave up 2 bases; unmatched junction bases: 8. CDR3 amino acids: CASRKRDSITDTQYF. The CDR3 DNA follows: TGTGCCAGCAGGAAAAGGGACAGTATCACAGATACGCAGTATTTT.

The DNA for the CDR3 is TGTGCCAGTAGTGCGCCCGGGACAGCCTACAATGAGCAGTTCTTC. Protein product: CASSAPGTAYNEQFF. The rearrangement joins TRBV19 to TRBJ2-1, with TRBD1 matching over 7 bases. After removal of 5 bases from V and 2 bases from J, the junction contained 6 bases not matched to a gene. This CDR3 contains 15 residues. Germline CDR1 and CDR2: LNHDA and SQIVND (reference sequence). The full variable domain, rest sourced from reference TRBV19 and TRBJ2-1, is DGGITQSPKYLFRKEGQNVTLSCEQNLNHDAMYWYRQDPGQGLRLIYYSQIVNDFQKGDIAEGYSVSREKKESFPLTVTSAQKNPTAFYLCASSAPGTAYNEQFFGPGTRLTVL.

The chain employs TRBV4-1 and TRBJ2-2; D is undetermined. Germline CDR1 is MGHRA and CDR2 is YSYEKL. The CDR3 is 13 residues long. Trimming cost V 10 bases and J 5 bases, with 14 bases left between them. The CDR3 sequence is CATSGQVTGELFF. CDR3 nucleotide sequence: TGCGCCACGTCAGGCCAGGTAACCGGGGAGCTGTTTTTT.

This chain uses TRBV3-1 (or the pseudogene TRBV3-2) with TRBJ1-4; TRBD1 matches at 8 bases. Looked up from germline, CDR1 is LGHDT and CDR2 is YNNKEL (reference sequence). The CDR3 has 15 residues. V lost 3 bases to trimming and J lost 10 bases; unmatched junction nucleotides: 10. The CDR3 nucleotides are TGTGCCAGCAGCCAGAGAGACAGGGGTTTAGCAAAACTGTTTTTT. Translating it yields CASSQRDRGLAKLFF.

The chain uses TRBV9 and TRBJ1-1; TRBD1 might be the D (5 bases). V was clipped by 4 bases and J by 5 bases, with 12 bases between them. Germline V gene data show CDR1 as SGDLS and CDR2 as YYNGEE. The CDR3 totals 13 residues. Here the CDR3 reads CASSLGRETEAFF. The CDR3 DNA reads as TGTGCCAGCAGCCTGGGCAGGGAAACTGAAGCTTTCTTT.

The chain recombines TRBV5-6 with TRBJ2-1, with D perhaps given as TRBD1 or TRBD2 (6 bases each). Germline CDR1 reads SGHDT; CDR2 reads YYEEEE. The CDR3 runs to 14 residues. V lost 7 bases, J lost 8 bases, and 19 bases lay in between. This CDR3 is CASGLEGTRDEQFF. The DNA of the CDR3 is TGTGCCAGCGGCCTGGAGGGGACAAGGGATGAGCAGTTCTTC.

This clone turned up a few times. The V call is TRBV18, the J call TRBJ1-1; possibly TRBD1 for D (6 bases). V lost 1 base and J lost 4, with 13 bases in between. The CDR3 has 15 amino acids. Germline V CDR1 and CDR2: KGHSH, LQKENI. The CDR3 nucleotides are TGTGCCAGCTCACCACGCGGGGGCCCGGGCACTGAAGCTTTCTTT. Protein product: CASSPRGGPGTEAFF. The full variable domain, rest sourced from reference TRBV18 and TRBJ1-1, is NAGVMQNPRHLVRRRGQEARLRCSPMKGHSHVYWYRQLPEEGLKFMVYLQKENIIDESGMPKERFSAEFPKEGPSILRIQQVVRGDSAAYFCASSPRGGPGTEAFFGQGTRLTVV.

The chain carries TRBV9 and TRBJ1-6; 7 nucleotides match TRBD1. The CDR3 runs to 14 residues. Per germline, CDR1 SGDLS and CDR2 YYNGEE. Trimming at V came to 3 bases and at J to 7 bases, leaving 4 bases not matched to a gene. In DNA, the CDR3 is TGTGCCAGCAGCGGACAGGGCGCCAATTCACCCCTCCACTTT. Residues: CASSGQGANSPLHF.

The chain recombines TRBV19 with TRBJ2-1; no clear D. CDR1 is LNHDA and CDR2 is SQIVND in the germline V gene (reference sequence). V shed 4 bases and J shed 7 bases, with 5 bases lying between them. This CDR3 has 11 amino acids. CDR3 in amino acids: CASSTKNEQFF. The CDR3 DNA follows: TGTGCCAGTAGTACTAAAAATGAGCAGTTCTTC.

The V gene is TRBV5-1, the J gene TRBJ2-2; D is perhaps TRBD2 (5 bases). Between the trimmed V and J ends, which lost 6 bases and 0 bases, there was a span of 12 bases. CDR3 length equals 15 residues. The germline V gene has CDR1 SGHRS and CDR2 YFSETQ. CDR3 coding DNA: TGCGCCAGCACTTGGGCGGGTGCGAACACCGGGGAGCTGTTTTTT. This translates into CASTWAGANTGELFF.

The chain employs TRBV7-3 and TRBJ2-2, with 13 bases lining up with TRBD2. Looked up from germline, CDR1 is SGHTA and CDR2 is FQGTGA. V shed 5 bases and J 2 bases; nucleotides not matched to a gene: 14. This CDR3 region has 20 residues. The CDR3 spells CASSPSVTSGGPGNTGELFF. CDR3 bases: TGTGCCAGCAGCCCGTCAGTGACTAGCGGGGGGCCCGGAAACACCGGGGAGCTGTTTTTT.

In DNA form, the CDR3 reads TGCGCCAGCAGCTCTGGGACAGTGACCGATGGCTACACCTTC. Translation: CASSSGTVTDGYTF. This chain connects TRBV5-1 to TRBJ1-2; 7 positions match TRBD1. The CDR3 covers 14 residues. The V segment lost 3 bases and the J segment 6 bases; nucleotides outside the gene matches: 8. CDR1 SGHRS and CDR2 YFSETQ come from the germline V gene.

This clone was counted a few times. The chain is built from TRBV14 and TRBJ2-6; weak D call: TRBD1 (6 bases). The CDR3 contains 19 residues. Germline values: CDR1 SGHDN, CDR2 FVKESK. The V and J ends lost 2 bases and 4 bases respectively, with 21 bases between them. The CDR3 loop is CASSQRSRGRVEGANVLTF. The CDR3 region has the DNA TGTGCCAGCAGCCAACGTAGCAGGGGACGGGTGGAAGGGGCCAACGTCCTGACTTTC.

J is TRBJ2-2 and V is TRBV10-2, with D unclear. V shed 7 bases and J shed 1 base, with 13 bases lying between them. Germline V gene lookup returns CDR1 WSHSY and CDR2 SAAADI. The CDR3 runs to 15 residues. The CDR3 reads CASIIADRNTGELFF. CDR3 DNA sequence: TGCGCCAGCATTATAGCCGACCGGAACACCGGGGAGCTGTTTTTT.

This chain uses TRBV27 with TRBJ2-2; a possible D gene is TRBD2 (5 bases). The V end lost 5 bases, the J end lost 4 bases, and 14 bases lay between the germline ends. The CDR3 is made up of 15 amino acids. The germline CDR1 and CDR2 sequences are MNHEY and SMNVEV (reference sequence). DNA of the CDR3: TGTGCCAGCAGTGCCCCCGGGGATATCACCGGGGAGCTGTTTTTT. Its protein product is CASSAPGDITGELFF.

The chain links TRBV7-3 to TRBJ1-4, with 7 bases fitting TRBD1. This CDR3 region has 14 residues. Germline CDR1 SGHTA, CDR2 FQGTGA. The V and J ends lost 5 bases and 7 bases, in that order; junction bases with no gene match: 7. As DNA, the CDR3 is TGTGCCAGCAGCCGATTCCAGGGGGGTGAAAAACTGTTTTTT. Protein sequence: CASSRFQGGEKLFF.